This T cell receptor (beta chain) was profiled in a study of vaccination effects on CD4 cells after COVID-19. Here immunoSEQ multiplex PCR was the method, and the copy in TCRdb shows in-frame clones only, minus some. The table records 84,000 or so clones, roughly 80% of them present only once. This CDR3 has 16 amino acids. With 2 bases clipped from V and 0 bases from J, the junction kept 5 bases outside the gene matches. Germline CDR1 is MNHEY and CDR2 is SVGEGT. Worth noting for this clone: The target antigen is unknown.

Within the ViraFEST assay, antigen-specific CD4+ T cells underwent expansion with viral peptide pools prior to sequencing. Scientists isolated CD4+ T cells after an approximately 10-day culture period ended. Two doses of BNT162b2 or mRNA-1273 vaccine were administered to participants. IL-2 at about 10 IU/ml and peptides at roughly 10 ug/ml were added to cultured PBMC, about 1.8 million per well. Days 3 and 7 saw half the medium replaced with IL-2 medium. The rearrangement joins TRBV6-2 or TRBV6-3 to TRBJ1-2, with 8 bases lining up with TRBD1. The sequence was obtained from a human donor who received a COVID-19 vaccine. This material consisted of CD4+ T cells from PBMCs cultured with HCoV-OC43 spike peptides, taken after COVID-19 vaccination. Subset reported: HCoV-OC43 spike overlapping peptide pool stimulation. DNA of the CDR3: TGTGCCAGCAGTTACGACAGGGGAAGACCTAACTATGGCTACACCTTC. Translating gives CASSYDRGRPNYGYTF.